The 4 T cell receptor beta chains in this list originate from one sample, sequenced in a study of patients and donors after allogeneic stem cell transplantation. TCRdb analysed the RT-PCR reads with MiXCR anew, one entry per CDR3 protein. The sample has 95,000 to 120,000 distinct CDR3 sequences, about a third seen once. The sequencing input was blood, either unsorted or a sorted T cell fraction (not recorded which). The receptors derive from a human donor who was either an allogeneic HSCT recipient or a stem cell or donor lymphocyte infusion donor (not recorded which). It is not recorded whose cells these are; they may come from a transplant donor.

The chain couples TRBV6-5 to TRBJ2-3; possibly TRBD1 or TRBD2 for D (5 bases each). This CDR3 spans 14 amino acids. Germline V gives CDR1 MNHEY, CDR2 SVGAGI. Trimming left V 5 bases short and J 2 bases short, with 11 bases between. CDR3 sequence reads: CASSLRDHTDTQYF. For the CDR3, the DNA is TGTGCCAGCAGTCTCCGGGACCACACAGATACGCAGTATTTT.

The rearrangement uses TRBV6-4 and TRBJ2-1; 9 bases are shared with TRBD1. The CDR3 is 14 amino acids. In germline, CDR1 is MRHNA, CDR2 SNTAGT. The J segment lost 7 bases and the V segment lost 6 bases, leaving 7 bases of the junction unmatched. The CDR3 bases are TGTGCCAGCAGGCGGGACAGGGTTCCAAATGAGCAGTTCTTC. This gives the protein CASRRDRVPNEQFF.

This clonotype was counted many times. The CDR3 loop reads CSASKPGGGLHTIYF. The CDR3 bases are TGCAGTGCTAGCAAGCCAGGGGGCGGTCTGCACACCATATATTTT. The J gene is TRBJ1-3, the V gene TRBV20-1, with TRBD1 matching over 8 bases. Germline V gene lookup returns CDR1 DFQATT and CDR2 SNEGSKA (reference sequence). J was trimmed by 8 bases and V by 3 bases; bases with no gene match: 12. This CDR3 contains 15 residues.

The V gene is TRBV7-2, the J gene TRBJ1-1, with D possibly matching TRBD1 (5 bases). The CDR3 runs to 17 residues. Looked up from germline, CDR1 is SGHTA and CDR2 is FQGNSA. The germline V and J ends were trimmed by 0 bases and 4 bases, with 18 bases remaining between them. The CDR3: CASSLAGMGFGGTEAFF. The CDR3 nucleotides are TGTGCCAGCAGCTTAGCGGGGATGGGGTTTGGGGGCACTGAAGCTTTCTTT.